This TCR beta chain was captured by sequencing in a study of T cell responses to AZD1222 COVID-19 vaccine (dated by TCRdb to about 2021). For context, the study as a whole: AZD1222 recipients whose second dose came at about 4 weeks and those whose second dose came at about 12 weeks were combined into one group, since spike-specific TCR depth and breadth did not differ between the two schedules. A total of about 250 trial participants underwent TCR sequencing, of whom some 200 had received two doses of AZD1222 and around 26 had received two doses of the MenACWY control vaccine. Trial participants were enrolled by age into 18-55, 56-69 and 70-plus year subgroups, with around 140, 26 and 57 TCR-sequenced participants respectively.

Per the publication, the time point label means: baseline before first vaccination. The vaccinee samples were drawn from two UK trials, COV001 and COV002, one of which was a single-blind randomized controlled phase 2/3 trial testing AZD1222 (ChAdOx1 nCoV-19) in healthy adults. Trial participant PBMC samples were collected at day 0 and day 28 after the second dose for TCRbeta chain sequencing. The cysteine opens and the phenylalanine closes a CDR3 of 15 amino acids. The retained sequence is limited to the CDR3, 45 bases, with the frame set at the first base. CDR1 and CDR2 are read off the germline V gene as SGHRS and YFSETQ. Trimming accounts for 1 base at V and 4 bases at J, while the number of junction bases matched to no gene is 6. As concerns this clone: Its antigen specificity is not known. No much larger clone is present one base from it, and per-base qualities are unavailable.

The CDR3 regions of human TCRbeta chains were analyzed by immunosequencing. The original methods were these. Repertoire TCRs were checked for matches against a reference library of SARS-CoV-2-specific TCRs that had been generated using the MIRA antigen-specificity platform. Breadth was defined as the fraction of unique TCRs that were SARS-CoV-2-associated, and depth was defined as the fraction of total T cells that were SARS-CoV-2-associated. Each spike-specific TCR was assigned to its reactive spike region and to a CD4 or CD8 class using the MIRA data. Log10-transformed breadth and depth values were compared by one-way ANOVA with Sidak's multiple comparisons tests. As stored in TCRdb, this immuneACCESS dataset retains in-frame rearrangements with V and J assigned. A fraction of the clones does not appear; measured against another copy, unresolved V genes explain less than half of the discrepancy, and the remainder lacks a known reason. The V and J calls and clone size are taken from that table; D and trimming were inferred from the DNA. The sample table shows 180,000 or so clones, and roughly 94% are seen once. The ten top clones hold approximately 0.64% of the sample.

The full study reports these points: Reportedly, close to half of the unique spike-specific TCRs recognized epitopes lying outside the regions that are mutated in the B.1.351 and B.1.1.7 variants. Participants were mostly white British, with more females than males. The authors suggested clonal diversity may have been underestimated. The whole spike protein was spanned by vaccine-associated CD4 TCRs, and dominant responses were seen in regions 160-218 and 743-854. After two AZD1222 doses, spike-specific TCR breadth and depth were significantly higher than at day 0 and than in MenACWY recipients. No day 14 peak-response samples were available, so repertoires were characterized only after the peak T cell response. The 56-69-year group was small, and its depth increase did not reach significance, likely because of low power. Conclusions about previously exposed vaccinees were limited because only five to seven AZD1222 recipients were SARS-CoV-2 seropositive at baseline.

The V and J genes are TRBV5-1 and TRBJ1-1, with 8 junctional bases fitting TRBD1. The sequence was obtained from an adult in good health. Source: peripheral blood, taken on day 0 of AZD1222 vaccination. At the DNA level, the sequence is TGCGCCAGCAGCTTGTCCCAGGGGGCGCCCACTGAAGCTTTCTTT. Translated, this gives CASSLSQGAPTEAFF.